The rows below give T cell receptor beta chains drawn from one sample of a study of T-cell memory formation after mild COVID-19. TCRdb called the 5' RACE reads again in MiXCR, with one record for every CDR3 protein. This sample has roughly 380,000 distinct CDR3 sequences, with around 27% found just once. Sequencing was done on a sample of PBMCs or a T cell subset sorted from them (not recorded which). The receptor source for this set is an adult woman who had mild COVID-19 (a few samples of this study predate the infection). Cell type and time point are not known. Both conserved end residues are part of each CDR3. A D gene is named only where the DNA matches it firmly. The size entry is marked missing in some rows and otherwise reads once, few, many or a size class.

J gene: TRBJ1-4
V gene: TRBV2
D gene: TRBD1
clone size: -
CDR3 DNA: TGTGCCAGCAGGGGAGACAGGGGGCTTGAAAAACTGTTTTTT
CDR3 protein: CASRGDRGLEKLFF

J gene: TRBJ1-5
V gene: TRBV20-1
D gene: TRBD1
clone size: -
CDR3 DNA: TGCAGTGCTCGTTTACAGGGGGCCAAACAGCCCCAGCATTTT
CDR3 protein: CSARLQGAKQPQHF

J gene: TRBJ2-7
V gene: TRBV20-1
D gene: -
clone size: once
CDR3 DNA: TGCAGTGCTAGAGATCTTAACACCTCCTACGAGCAGTACTTC
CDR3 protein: CSARDLNTSYEQYF

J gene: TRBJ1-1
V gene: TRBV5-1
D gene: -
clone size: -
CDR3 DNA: TGCGCCAGCAGCGGGGCCGGGGCGAACACTGAAGCTTTCTTT
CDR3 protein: CASSGAGANTEAFF

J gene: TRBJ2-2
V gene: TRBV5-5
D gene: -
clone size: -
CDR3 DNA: TGTGCCAGCAGCCCGATACACACCGGGGAGCTGTTTTTT
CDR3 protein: CASSPIHTGELFF

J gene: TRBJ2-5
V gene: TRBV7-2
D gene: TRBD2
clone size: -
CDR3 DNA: TGTGCCAGCAGTTCTACTAGCGGCCCTCCGGGGACCCAGTACTTC
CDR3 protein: CASSSTSGPPGTQYF

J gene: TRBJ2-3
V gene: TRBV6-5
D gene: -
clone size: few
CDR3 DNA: TGTGCCAGCAGGCGGGCAGGCCCAAGAAACACAGATACGCAGTATTTT
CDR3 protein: CASRRAGPRNTDTQYF

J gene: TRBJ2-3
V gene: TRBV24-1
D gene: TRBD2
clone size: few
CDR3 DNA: TGTGCCACAGGACTAGCCGGCACAGATACGCAGTATTTT
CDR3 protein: CATGLAGTDTQYF

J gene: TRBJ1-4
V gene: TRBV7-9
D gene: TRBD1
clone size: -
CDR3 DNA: TGTGCCAGCAGCTCGCCACAGGGGGGTGAAAAACTGTTTTTT
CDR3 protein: CASSSPQGGEKLFF

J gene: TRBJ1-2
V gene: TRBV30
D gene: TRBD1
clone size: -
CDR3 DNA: TGTGCCTGGAGGTCCATACCCCGGGACAGGGACTATGGCTACACCTTC
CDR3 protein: CAWRSIPRDRDYGYTF

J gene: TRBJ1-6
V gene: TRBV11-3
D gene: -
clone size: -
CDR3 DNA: TGTGCCAGCAGCTTAGGACAGTTAGGGGAGGATTCACCCCTCCACTTT
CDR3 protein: CASSLGQLGEDSPLHF

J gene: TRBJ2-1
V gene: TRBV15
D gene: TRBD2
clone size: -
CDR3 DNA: TGTGCCACCAGCGAGACTAGCGGGGGGTACAATGAGCAGTTCTTC
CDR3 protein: CATSETSGGYNEQFF

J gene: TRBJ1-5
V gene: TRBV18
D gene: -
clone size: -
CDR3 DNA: TGTGCCACCCTGATCGAGCAGACAAAGGCCAATCAGCCCCAGCATTTT
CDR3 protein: CATLIEQTKANQPQHF

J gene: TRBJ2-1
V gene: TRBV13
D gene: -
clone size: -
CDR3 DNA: TGTGCCAGCAGCTTAGGAGGGGCCTCGAGCTCCTACAATGAGCAGTTCTTC
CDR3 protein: CASSLGGASSSYNEQFF

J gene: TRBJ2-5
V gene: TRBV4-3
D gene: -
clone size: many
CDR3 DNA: TGCGCCAGCAGCCAAGATCCGGGCCAGGCTAAGACCCAGTACTTC
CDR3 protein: CASSQDPGQAKTQYF